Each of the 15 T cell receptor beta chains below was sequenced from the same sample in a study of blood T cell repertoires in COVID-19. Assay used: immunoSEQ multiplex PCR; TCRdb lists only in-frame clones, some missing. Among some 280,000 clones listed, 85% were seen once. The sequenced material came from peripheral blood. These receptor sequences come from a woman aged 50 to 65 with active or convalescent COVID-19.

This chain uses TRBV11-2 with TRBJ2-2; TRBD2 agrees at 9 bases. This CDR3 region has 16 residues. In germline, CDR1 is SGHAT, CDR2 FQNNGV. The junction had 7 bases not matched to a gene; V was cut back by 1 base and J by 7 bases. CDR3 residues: CASSLGPSGIIGELFF. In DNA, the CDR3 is TGTGCCAGCAGCTTAGGACCTAGCGGGATAATCGGGGAGCTGTTTTTT.

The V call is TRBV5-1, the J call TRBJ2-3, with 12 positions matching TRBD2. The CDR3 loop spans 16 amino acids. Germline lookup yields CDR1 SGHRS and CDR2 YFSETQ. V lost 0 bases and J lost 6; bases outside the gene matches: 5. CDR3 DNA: TGCGCCAGCAGCTTGGAACTAGCGGGAGGTGCGGATACGCAGTATTTT. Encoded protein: CASSLELAGGADTQYF.

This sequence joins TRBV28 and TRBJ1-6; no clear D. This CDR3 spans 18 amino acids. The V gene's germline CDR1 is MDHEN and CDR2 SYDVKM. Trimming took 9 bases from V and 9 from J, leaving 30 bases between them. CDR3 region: CASKYVAGRFTRGSPLHF. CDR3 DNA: TGTGCCAGTAAGTACGTGGCAGGACGATTCACCCGGGGTTCACCCCTCCACTTT.

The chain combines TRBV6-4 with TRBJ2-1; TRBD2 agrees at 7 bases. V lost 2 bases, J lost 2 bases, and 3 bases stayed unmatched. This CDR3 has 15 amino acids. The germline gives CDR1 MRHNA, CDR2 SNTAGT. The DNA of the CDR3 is TGTGCCAGCAGTGACGTTGGGGGGGCCTACAATGAGCAGTTCTTC. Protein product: CASSDVGGAYNEQFF.

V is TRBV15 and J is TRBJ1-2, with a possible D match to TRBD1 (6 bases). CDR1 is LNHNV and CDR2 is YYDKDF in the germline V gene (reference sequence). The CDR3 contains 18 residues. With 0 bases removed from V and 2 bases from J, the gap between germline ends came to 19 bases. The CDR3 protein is CATSRDLSGTSGNYGYTF. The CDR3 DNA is TGTGCCACCAGCAGAGATCTGTCCGGGACATCTGGAAACTATGGCTACACCTTC.

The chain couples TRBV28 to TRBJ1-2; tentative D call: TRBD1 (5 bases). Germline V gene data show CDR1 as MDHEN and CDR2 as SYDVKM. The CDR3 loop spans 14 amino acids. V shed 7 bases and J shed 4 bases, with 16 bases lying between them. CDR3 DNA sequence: TGTGCCAGCACCTCGGGGGGGTCGATCTATGGCTACACCTTC. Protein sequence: CASTSGGSIYGYTF.

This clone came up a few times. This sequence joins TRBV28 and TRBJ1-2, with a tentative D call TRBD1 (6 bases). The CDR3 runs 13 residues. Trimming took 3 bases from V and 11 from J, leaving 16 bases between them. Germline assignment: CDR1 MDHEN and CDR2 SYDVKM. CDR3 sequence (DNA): TGTGCCAGCAGTTTGCCCCATCGACAGGCTTACACCTTC. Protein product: CASSLPHRQAYTF.

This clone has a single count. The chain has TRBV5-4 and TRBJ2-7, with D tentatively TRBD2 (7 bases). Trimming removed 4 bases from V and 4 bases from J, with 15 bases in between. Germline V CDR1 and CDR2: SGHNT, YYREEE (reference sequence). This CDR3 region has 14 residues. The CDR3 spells CASSPGGREYEQYF. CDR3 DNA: TGTGCCAGCAGCCCGGGGGGCAGGGAGTACGAGCAGTACTTC.

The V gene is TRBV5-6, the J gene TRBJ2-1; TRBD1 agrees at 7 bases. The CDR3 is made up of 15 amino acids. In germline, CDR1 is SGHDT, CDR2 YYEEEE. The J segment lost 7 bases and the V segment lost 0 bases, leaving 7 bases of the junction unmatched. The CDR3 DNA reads TGTGCCAGCAGCTTGGGAAGGGGGCCTCGGAATGAGCAGTTCTTC. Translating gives CASSLGRGPRNEQFF.

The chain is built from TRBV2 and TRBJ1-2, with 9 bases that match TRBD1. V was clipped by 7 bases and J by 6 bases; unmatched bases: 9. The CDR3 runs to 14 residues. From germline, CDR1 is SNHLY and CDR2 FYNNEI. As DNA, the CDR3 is TGTGCCAGCAACCACCGGGACAGGGTTCATGGCTACACCTTC. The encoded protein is CASNHRDRVHGYTF.

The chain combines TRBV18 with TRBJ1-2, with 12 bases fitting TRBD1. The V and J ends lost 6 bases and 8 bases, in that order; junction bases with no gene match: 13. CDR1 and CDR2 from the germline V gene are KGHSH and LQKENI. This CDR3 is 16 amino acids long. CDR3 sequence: CASSRDLPGQGAGYTF. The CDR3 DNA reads TGTGCCAGCTCGCGGGACCTTCCGGGACAGGGGGCCGGCTACACCTTC. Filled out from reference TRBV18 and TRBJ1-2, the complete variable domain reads NAGVMQNPRHLVRRRGQEARLRCSPMKGHSHVYWYRQLPEEGLKFMVYLQKENIIDESGMPKERFSAEFPKEGPSILRIQQVVRGDSAAYFCASSRDLPGQGAGYTFGSGTRLTVV.

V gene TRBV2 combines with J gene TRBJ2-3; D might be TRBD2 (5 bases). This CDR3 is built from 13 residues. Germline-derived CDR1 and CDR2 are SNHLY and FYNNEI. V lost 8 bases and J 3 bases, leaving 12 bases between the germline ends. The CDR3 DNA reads TGTGCCAGCCTGGGAGAATCGACAGATACGCAGTATTTT. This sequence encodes CASLGESTDTQYF.

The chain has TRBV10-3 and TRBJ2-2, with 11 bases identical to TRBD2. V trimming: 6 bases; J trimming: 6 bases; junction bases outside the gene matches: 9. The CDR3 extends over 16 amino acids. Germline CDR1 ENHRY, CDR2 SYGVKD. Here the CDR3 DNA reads TGTGCCATCAGATCCACTAGCGGGAGTAATTCCGGGGAGCTGTTTTTT. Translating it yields CAIRSTSGSNSGELFF.

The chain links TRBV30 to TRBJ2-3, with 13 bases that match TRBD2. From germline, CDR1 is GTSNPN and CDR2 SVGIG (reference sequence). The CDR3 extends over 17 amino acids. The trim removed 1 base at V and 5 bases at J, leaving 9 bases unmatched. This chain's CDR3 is CAWSAQLAGGPQDTQYF. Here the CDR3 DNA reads TGTGCCTGGAGTGCCCAACTAGCGGGAGGGCCTCAAGATACGCAGTATTTT. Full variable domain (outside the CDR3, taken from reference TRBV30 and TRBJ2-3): SQTIHQWPATLVQPVGSPLSLECTVEGTSNPNLYWYRQAAGRGLQLLFYSVGIGQISSEVPQNLSASRPQDRQFILSSKKLLLSDSGFYLCAWSAQLAGGPQDTQYFGPGTRLTVL.

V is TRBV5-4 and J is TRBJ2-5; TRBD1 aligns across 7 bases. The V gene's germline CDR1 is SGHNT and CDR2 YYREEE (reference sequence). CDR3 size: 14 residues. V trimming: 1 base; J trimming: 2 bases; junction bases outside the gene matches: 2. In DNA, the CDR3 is TGTGCCAGCAGCTTGCCGACAGGGCAAGAGACCCAGTACTTC. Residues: CASSLPTGQETQYF. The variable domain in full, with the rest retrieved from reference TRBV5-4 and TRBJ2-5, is ETGVTQSPTHLIKTRGQQVTLRCSSQSGHNTVSWYQQALGQGPQFIFQYYREEENGRGNFPPRFSGLQFPNYSSELNVNALELDDSALYLCASSLPTGQETQYFGPGTRLLVL.